This TCR beta chain was captured by sequencing in a study of shared clonotypes between healthy human individuals (TCRdb year 2020). At the level of the whole study: Three men and two women, aged 18 to 49 years, made up the cohort. For each donor, CD4 naive and CD4 memory were each run on three plates, CD8 naive on two plates, and CD8 memory on one plate. To estimate repertoire size and how much clonotype sharing occurs between individuals, the study deeply sequenced the blood TCR repertoires of five healthy adults. To increase sequencing depth and limit assay-specific biases, different laboratories used diverse techniques to prepare libraries and sequence TCR repertoires. Between about 0.8 and 9 billion PBMCs per donor were obtained by leukapheresis. What the study reported, not specific to this receptor: Larger estimated clonotype richness was generally found for naive subsets than for memory subsets. Higher generation probabilities were observed for clonotypes shared by all four sorted-subset donors than for non-shared clonotypes. Across a few donors, about 4.5% of naive CD4, roughly 3.8% of naive CD8, about 2% of memory CD4, and roughly 0.41% of memory CD8 clonotypes were shared. Rarefaction of sorted-subset datasets indicated incomplete sequencing despite the large sequencing depth. Sampling was limited to blood, and TCR repertoires in tissue likely differ from TCR repertoires in blood. Based on pairwise subsampling, the degree of clonotype sharing among donors was expected to be affected by sequencing depth. Because the study included only a small number of donors, the genetic and exposure-history diversity represented was limited.

Using the deep immunoSEQ assay, TCR CDR3 regions were amplified from genomic DNA by multiplex PCR. For each cell subset, the extracted genomic DNA was distributed evenly across all wells of several immunoSEQ 96-well plates, and each plate served as one replicate. Each replicate PCR for sorted subsets received approximately 200 ng genomic DNA, equal to roughly 29,000 T cell genomes. Purified libraries were measured with a Qubit 3.0 fluorometer, size-checked on a Bioanalyzer 2100, and measured again with the KAPA Library Quantification kit. Every immunoSEQ 96-well plate was sequenced on a separate single-read 150-cycle Illumina NextSeq 550 flow cell. The original methods were these. Because the immunoSEQ output held only junctional sequences and lacked quality scores, the filtering could not match the filtering applied to full-length reads. To assign V/J genes and CDR3, sequences were annotated against IMGT germline references using PyIR, a Python wrapper for IgBLAST v1.9. Reads with weak V/J assignments (E-value above 1e-6), missing CDR3, stop codons, out-of-frame junctions, or ambiguous translated residues were removed. V3J clonotypes were defined as sequences sharing the same inferred V gene, J gene, and CDR3 amino acid sequence. Percentage overlap between repertoires was calculated by dividing the number of shared unique clonotypes by the size of the smaller repertoire. RTK rarefaction, the Chao1 estimator, and Recon v2.1 estimates of unobserved clonotypes were used to assess repertoire richness. Generation probabilities for all TCRbeta clonotypes obtained by the gDNA method from four donors were computed using OLGA. TCRdb holds this immuneACCESS table with in-frame rearrangements only. Some clones are missing; in checked studies, unresolved V genes explain under half, and the rest has no known cause. That table is the source of V, J and clone size, and D and trimming were worked out from the DNA. This sample has hundreds of thousands of clones in its table, and about three quarters of those were observed once. Around 1.8% of the sample belongs to the ten largest clones.

V is clipped by 4 bases and J by 7 bases, and the sequence between their germline boundaries is 11 bases long. The CDR3 covers 13 residues, taking in both the cysteine and the phenylalanine. Only CDR3 DNA is held: 39 bases, read in frame from base 1. The germline V gene encodes CDR1 LNHDA and CDR2 SQIVND (reference sequence). Donors were healthy HIV-negative adults with no recently reported acute infections or vaccinations. Only Caucasian adults living in Nashville, Tennessee, USA were represented among the donors. CD4+ T cells were enriched through magnetic negative selection, after which naive cells were positively selected on CD45RA and the remaining negative fraction served as the memory subset. After blood collection by leukapheresis, PBMCs were isolated using Ficoll-Histopaque density gradient centrifugation and then cryopreserved in the vapor phase of liquid nitrogen. Analytical flow cytometry was used to check the purity and quantity of every magnetically sorted T cell population. Each sorted fraction had its genomic DNA isolated and then quantified by UV absorbance on a Nanodrop 2000c.

Worth noting for this clone: This clone's antigen is unknown. No much larger clone exists at a distance of one base, and base qualities are not known. Other DNA sequences within the sample encode an identical CDR3.

The source is a young woman in good health. Sequencing was carried out using memory CD4+ T cells sorted from blood. This specimen's cell subset or site label, interpreted: CD45RA-negative fraction. This chain joins TRBV19 to TRBJ1-5; the D gene is possibly TRBD1, with 6 bases matching. The nucleotide sequence reads TGTGCCAGTAGTACAAGGGGGAACCAGCCCCAGCATTTT. This gives the protein CASSTRGNQPQHF.